This entry features one T cell receptor (beta chain) sequence. TCRdb's copy holds only in-frame clones and misses some; the assay was immunoSEQ multiplex PCR. The sample has tens of thousands of clones; around 96% are singletons. The data are from a study of T cells after somatic rescue of genetic block. Per the germline V gene, CDR1 is MNHEY and CDR2 is SMNVEV (reference sequence). CDR3 length: 15 residues. V lost 6 bases to trimming and J lost 2 bases, with 14 bases between them. The sequenced sample was peripheral blood mononuclear cells (PBMCs). The chain links TRBV27 to TRBJ2-1, with a weak D call TRBD1 (5 bases). This sequence was found in a child under two years old. The CDR3 DNA is TGTGCCAGCAGAGGACACACGCCGACCTACAATGAGCAGTTCTTC. Its translation is CASRGHTPTYNEQFF.